This T cell receptor beta chain was identified in a study of blood T cell repertoires in COVID-19. About the research overall: The United States, Italy and Spain provided the acute and convalescent COVID-19 samples. T cells, B-cell-depleted T cells, or PBMCs supplied cDNA or gDNA.

Seattle-derived patients entered the study during active infection and were followed longitudinally. Germline assignment: CDR1 GTSNPN and CDR2 SVGIG (reference sequence). After removal of 4 bases from V and 0 bases from J, the junction contained 0 bases not matched to a gene. This CDR3 is 14 amino acids long. How the authors handled the data: Estimates of nucleated cell counts were drawn from the amplification of reference gene primers. Sequencing used immunoSEQ multiplex PCR; TCRdb keeps in-frame clones, though not all of them. V and J calls and clone size come straight from that table; D and trimming were deduced from the DNA. The table includes about 160,000 clones, about 85% detected once.

V usage is TRBV30 and J usage is TRBJ2-1; TRBD2 agrees at 10 bases. Sequencing was done on a sample of peripheral blood. This receptor was obtained from a woman aged 45-60 years with COVID-19, enrolled during active disease. The CDR3: CAWTSGSSYNEQFF. DNA for the CDR3: TGTGCCTGGACTAGCGGGAGCTCCTACAATGAGCAGTTCTTC.